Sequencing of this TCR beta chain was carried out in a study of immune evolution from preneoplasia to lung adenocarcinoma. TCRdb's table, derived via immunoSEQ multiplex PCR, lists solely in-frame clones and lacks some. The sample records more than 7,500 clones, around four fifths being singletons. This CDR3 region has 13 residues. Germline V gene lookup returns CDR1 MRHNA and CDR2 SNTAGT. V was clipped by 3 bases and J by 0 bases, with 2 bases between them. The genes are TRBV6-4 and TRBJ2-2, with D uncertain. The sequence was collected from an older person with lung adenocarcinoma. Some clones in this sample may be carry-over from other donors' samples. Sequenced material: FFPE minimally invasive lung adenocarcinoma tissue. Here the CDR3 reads CASSDANTGELFF. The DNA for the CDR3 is TGTGCCAGCAGTGATGCGAACACCGGGGAGCTGTTTTTT.